A selection of T cell receptor beta chains follows, all from one sample in a study of T cell responses to AZD1222 COVID-19 vaccine. Profiled with immunoSEQ multiplex PCR; TCRdb holds only in-frame clones, not every one. The sample lists about 140,000 clones, more than 85% occurring once. This sample comprised peripheral blood, obtained on day 0 of AZD1222 vaccination. All receptors come from an adult in good health. Each CDR3 is given with its conserved first and last residue. D genes are given only for firm matches. Size tells how often a clone was seen (once, few, many) or the class of an expanded clone, and some rows leave it out.

TRBV4-1	TRBJ2-1	NA	few	CASSQRGRVAGLSSYNEQFF	TGCGCCAGCAGCCAAAGGGGGCGGGTAGCGGGGCTTTCCTCCTACAATGAGCAGTTCTTC
TRBV6-5	TRBJ2-3	NA	NA	CASSLNRLPGTDTQYF	TGTGCCAGCAGTTTAAATCGGCTGCCCGGCACAGATACGCAGTATTTT
TRBV7-2	TRBJ2-2	NA	NA	CASSSPLDSPTTGELFF	TGTGCCAGCAGCTCCCCCCTGGACTCCCCGACGACCGGGGAGCTGTTTTTT
TRBV19	TRBJ2-6	NA	NA	CASSSRGTQSRANVLTF	TGTGCCAGTAGTAGCCGTGGGACACAAAGTCGGGCCAACGTCCTGACTTTC
TRBV10-3	TRBJ1-1	NA	NA	CAISDFIGTEAFF	TGTGCCATCAGTGACTTCATCGGCACTGAAGCTTTCTTT
TRBV7-2	TRBJ1-6	NA	NA	CASSLVTAYNSPLHF	TGTGCCAGCAGCTTAGTGACAGCCTATAATTCACCCCTCCACTTT
TRBV5-5	TRBJ1-1	TRBD1	NA	CASSSGQGGLEAFF	TGTGCCAGCAGCTCGGGACAGGGGGGTCTTGAAGCTTTCTTT
TRBV19	TRBJ1-5	TRBD1	NA	CASSMGTGGQPQHF	TGTGCCAGTAGTATGGGGACAGGGGGTCAGCCCCAGCATTTT
TRBV15	TRBJ2-1	TRBD2	NA	CATSRRTSGTNEQFF	TGTGCCACCAGCAGACGGACTAGCGGGACCAATGAGCAGTTCTTC
TRBV4-3	TRBJ2-5	NA	NA	CASSQDTWETQYF	TGCGCCAGCAGCCAAGACACCTGGGAGACCCAGTACTTC
TRBV11-1	TRBJ2-2	NA	NA	CASSLPLAAGELFF	TGTGCCAGCAGCTTACCCCTGGCCGCCGGGGAGCTGTTTTTT
TRBV3-1/TRBV3-2	TRBJ1-3	TRBD1	once	CASSPRDRAGNTIYF	TGTGCCAGCAGCCCCCGGGACAGGGCTGGAAACACCATATATTTT
TRBV18	TRBJ2-7	NA	NA	CASSPRAGAPGQYF	TGTGCCAGCTCACCACGGGCGGGGGCCCCCGGGCAGTACTTC
TRBV6-5	TRBJ1-1	TRBD1	NA	CASNGQVGTEAFF	TGTGCCAGCAACGGACAGGTGGGCACTGAAGCTTTCTTT
TRBV6-1	TRBJ2-3	TRBD2	NA	CASSEWHWRGGTDTQYF	TGTGCCAGCAGTGAATGGCATTGGCGGGGGGGCACAGATACGCAGTATTTT
TRBV19	TRBJ1-3	NA	few	CASSQNGIRGNTIYF	TGTGCCAGTAGCCAAAACGGTATAAGGGGAAACACCATATATTTT
TRBV9	TRBJ2-4	NA	NA	CASSGHRDPLNIQYF	TGTGCCAGCAGCGGGCACAGGGACCCCCTTAACATTCAGTACTTC
TRBV9	TRBJ1-3	NA	NA	CASRPLSGNTIYF	TGTGCCAGCAGGCCCCTCTCTGGAAACACCATATATTTT
TRBV19	TRBJ1-1	NA	NA	CASSPHRVNTEAFF	TGTGCCAGTAGTCCCCACAGGGTGAACACTGAAGCTTTCTTT
TRBV27	TRBJ1-2	TRBD1	NA	CASSFSRTGGLSNYGYTF	TGTGCCAGCAGTTTCTCAAGGACAGGGGGATTGTCTAACTATGGCTACACCTTC
TRBV3-1/TRBV3-2	TRBJ2-3	NA	NA	CASSARLDTDTQYF	TGTGCCAGCAGCGCACGACTAGACACAGATACGCAGTATTTT
TRBV10-3	TRBJ2-7	TRBD1	NA	CATWGQGVDEQYF	TGTGCCACCTGGGGACAGGGGGTTGACGAGCAGTACTTC
TRBV5-6	TRBJ1-4	TRBD1	NA	CASSLVAGGASTNEKLFF	TGTGCCAGCAGCTTGGTAGCAGGGGGCGCCTCAACTAATGAAAAACTGTTTTTT
TRBV6-2/TRBV6-3	TRBJ2-7	NA	NA	CASSYSTTGKRNYEQYF	TGTGCCAGCAGTTACTCGACTACAGGGAAGAGAAACTACGAGCAGTACTTC
TRBV9	TRBJ2-2	NA	once	CASRGLGGELFF	TGTGCCAGTAGGGGCCTGGGCGGGGAGCTGTTTTTT
TRBV4-3	TRBJ2-5	TRBD2	few	CASSQDGSLAGGKTQYF	TGCGCCAGCAGCCAAGATGGATCGCTAGCGGGGGGAAAGACCCAGTACTTC